This T cell receptor (beta chain) was sequenced during a study of T cell repertoires in cytomegalovirus infection. Study as a whole: Alongside well-studied HLA-B-restricted CMV epitopes, recently identified HLA-C-restricted CMV epitopes were also used. Through public TCR beta signatures, both CMV infection and matching HLA type were indicated. General observations from the study: The ex vivo response showed dominance by HLA-C-restricted CMV-specific TCR beta clonotypes. Using cumulative public TCR beta family frequency, the authors identified those who carried CMV together with the relevant HLA.

TCRdb redid the calling of the reads with MiXCR, one entry per CDR3 protein. The table lists some 800,000 distinct CDR3 sequences, 32% of them singletons. Worth noting for this clonotype: Its antigen is unknown.

CDR1 is MNHEY, CDR2 SMNVEV, per germline (reference sequence). CDR3 length equals 14 residues. The V end lost 6 bases, the J end lost 3 bases, and 12 bases lay between the germline ends. The genes are TRBV27 and TRBJ1-3, with a tentative D call TRBD1 (6 bases). The specimen comprised cultured CD8+ T cells from PBMCs, sampled from culture after CMV antigen stimulation. This TCR was sampled from a human donor in good health (CMV status not recorded). Some clones in this sample may be carry-over from other donors' samples. The CDR3: CASRKQGHGNTIYF. CDR3 in DNA: TGTGCCAGCAGGAAACAGGGACATGGAAACACCATATATTTT.